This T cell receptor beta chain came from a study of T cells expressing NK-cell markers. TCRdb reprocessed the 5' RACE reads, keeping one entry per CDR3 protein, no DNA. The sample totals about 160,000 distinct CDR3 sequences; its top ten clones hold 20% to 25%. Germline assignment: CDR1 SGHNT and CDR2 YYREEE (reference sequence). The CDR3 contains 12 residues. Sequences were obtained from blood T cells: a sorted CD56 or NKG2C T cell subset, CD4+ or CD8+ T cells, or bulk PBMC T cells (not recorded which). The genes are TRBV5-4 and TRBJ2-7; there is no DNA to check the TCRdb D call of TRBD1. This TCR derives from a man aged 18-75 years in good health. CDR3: CASSRTGSEQYF.